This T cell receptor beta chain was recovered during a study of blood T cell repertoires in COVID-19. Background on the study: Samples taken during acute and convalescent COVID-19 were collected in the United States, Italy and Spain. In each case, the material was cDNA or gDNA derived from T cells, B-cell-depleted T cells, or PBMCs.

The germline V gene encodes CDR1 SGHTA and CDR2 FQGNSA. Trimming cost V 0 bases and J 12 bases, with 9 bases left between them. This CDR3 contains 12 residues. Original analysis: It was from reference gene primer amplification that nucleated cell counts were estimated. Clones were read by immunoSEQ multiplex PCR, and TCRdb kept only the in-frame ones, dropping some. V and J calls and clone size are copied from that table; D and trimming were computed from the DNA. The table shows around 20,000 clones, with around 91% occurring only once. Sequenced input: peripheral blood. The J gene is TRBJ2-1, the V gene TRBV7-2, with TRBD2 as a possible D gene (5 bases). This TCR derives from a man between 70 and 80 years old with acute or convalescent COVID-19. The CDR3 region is CASSLAGVGQFF. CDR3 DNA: TGTGCCAGCAGCTTAGCGGGAGTGGGGCAGTTCTTC.